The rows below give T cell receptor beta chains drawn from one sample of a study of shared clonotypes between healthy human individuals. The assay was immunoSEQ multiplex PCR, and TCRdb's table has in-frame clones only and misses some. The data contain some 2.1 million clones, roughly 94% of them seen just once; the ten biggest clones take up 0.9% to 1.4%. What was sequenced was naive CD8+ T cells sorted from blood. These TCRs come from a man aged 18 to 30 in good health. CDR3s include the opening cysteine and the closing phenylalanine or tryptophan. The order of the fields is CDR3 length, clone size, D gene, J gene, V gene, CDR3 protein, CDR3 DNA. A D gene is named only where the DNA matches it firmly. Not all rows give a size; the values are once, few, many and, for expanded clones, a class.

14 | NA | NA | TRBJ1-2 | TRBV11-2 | CASSLDRAGYGYTF | TGTGCCAGCAGCTTAGACAGGGCCGGGTATGGCTACACCTTC
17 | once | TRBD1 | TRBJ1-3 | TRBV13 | CASSYGQGGGSGNTIYF | TGTGCCAGCAGCTACGGACAGGGCGGGGGATCTGGAAACACCATATATTTT
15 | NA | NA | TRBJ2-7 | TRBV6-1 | CASSEGRGLTYEQYF | TGTGCCAGCAGTGAAGGGCGGGGGCTAACCTACGAGCAGTACTTC
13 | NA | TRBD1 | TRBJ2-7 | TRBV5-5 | CASSSQQGYEQYF | TGTGCCAGCAGCAGCCAACAGGGGTACGAGCAGTACTTC
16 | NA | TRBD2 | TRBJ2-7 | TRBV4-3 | CASSPHGGGVDYEQYF | TGCGCCAGCAGCCCCCATGGGGGAGGGGTCGACTACGAGCAGTACTTC
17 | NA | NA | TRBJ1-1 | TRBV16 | CASSQDEGRTGITEAFF | TGTGCCAGCAGCCAGGACGAGGGGAGGACGGGGATCACTGAAGCTTTCTTT
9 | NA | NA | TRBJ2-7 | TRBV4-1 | CAPLHEQYF | TGCGCCCCTCTCCACGAGCAGTACTTC
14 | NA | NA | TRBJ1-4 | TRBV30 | CAWNSGEANEKLFF | TGTGCCTGGAACTCAGGAGAGGCTAATGAAAAACTGTTTTTT
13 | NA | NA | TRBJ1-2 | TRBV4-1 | CASSHGDNYGYTF | TGCGCCAGCAGCCACGGGGATAACTATGGCTACACCTTC
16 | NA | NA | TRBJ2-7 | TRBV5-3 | CARSSFRRVQIYEQYF | TGTGCCAGAAGCTCTTTTCGACGTGTCCAAATCTACGAGCAGTACTTC
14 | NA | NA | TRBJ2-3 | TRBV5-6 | CASSLTSLPDTQYF | TGTGCCAGCAGCTTGACTAGTTTACCAGATACGCAGTATTTT
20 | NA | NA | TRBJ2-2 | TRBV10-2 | CASSEGLAGTSIRDTGELFF | TGCGCCAGCAGTGAGGGATTGGCAGGGACAAGTATAAGGGACACCGGGGAGCTGTTTTTT
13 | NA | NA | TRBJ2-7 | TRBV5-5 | CASSPDGSYEQYF | TGTGCCAGCAGCCCGGACGGTAGCTACGAGCAGTACTTC
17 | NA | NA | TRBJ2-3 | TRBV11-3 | CASSKKGLGISTDTQYF | TGTGCCAGCAGCAAAAAAGGGCTAGGGATAAGCACAGATACGCAGTATTTT
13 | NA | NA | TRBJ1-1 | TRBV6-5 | CASSFLENTEAFF | TGTGCCAGCAGTTTCCTCGAGAACACTGAAGCTTTCTTT
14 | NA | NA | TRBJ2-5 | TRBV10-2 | CASSEIDSRETQYF | TGCGCCAGCAGTGAGATAGACAGTAGGGAGACCCAGTACTTC
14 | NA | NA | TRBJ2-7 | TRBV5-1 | CASSLAPGTLEQYF | TGCGCCAGCAGCTTGGCCCCCGGGACATTAGAGCAGTACTTC
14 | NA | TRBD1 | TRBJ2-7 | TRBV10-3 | CAISPVDRGGEQYF | TGTGCCATCAGTCCCGTTGACAGGGGAGGCGAGCAGTACTTC
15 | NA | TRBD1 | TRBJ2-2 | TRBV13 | CASSPDRAYTGELFF | TGTGCCAGCAGCCCTGACAGGGCGTACACCGGGGAGCTGTTTTTT
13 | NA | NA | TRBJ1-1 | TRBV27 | CASSLLGDTEAFF | TGTGCCAGCAGTTTATTAGGGGACACTGAAGCTTTCTTT
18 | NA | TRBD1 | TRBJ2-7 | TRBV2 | CASSVGQGDFSWEYEQYF | TGTGCCAGCAGCGTAGGACAGGGGGACTTCTCGTGGGAGTACGAGCAGTACTTC
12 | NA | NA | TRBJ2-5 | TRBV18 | CASSPDGETQYF | TGTGCCAGCTCACCAGATGGGGAGACCCAGTACTTC
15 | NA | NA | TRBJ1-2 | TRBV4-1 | CASSQFTGINYGYTF | TGCGCCAGCAGCCAGTTTACGGGGATCAACTATGGCTACACCTTC
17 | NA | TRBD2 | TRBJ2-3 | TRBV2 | CASSVASGGLSTDTQYF | TGTGCCAGCAGTGTCGCCAGCGGGGGTCTTAGCACAGATACGCAGTATTTT
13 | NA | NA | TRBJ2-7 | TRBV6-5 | CASSYRDGYEQYF | TGTGCCAGCAGTTACCGCGACGGGTACGAGCAGTACTTC
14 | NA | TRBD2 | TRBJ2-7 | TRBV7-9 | CASRPSGEVYEQYF | TGTGCCAGCAGACCTAGCGGAGAAGTCTACGAGCAGTACTTC
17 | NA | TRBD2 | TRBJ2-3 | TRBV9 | CASSVAGLAGDTDTQYF | TGTGCCAGCAGCGTAGCGGGACTAGCGGGGGACACAGATACGCAGTATTTT
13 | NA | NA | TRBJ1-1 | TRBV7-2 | CASSLDSYTEAFF | TGTGCCAGCAGCTTGGACAGCTACACTGAAGCTTTCTTT
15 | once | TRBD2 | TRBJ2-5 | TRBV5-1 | CASSSPGGLQETQYF | TGCGCCAGCAGCTCCCCGGGGGGTCTCCAAGAGACCCAGTACTTC
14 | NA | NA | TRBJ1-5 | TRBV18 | CASSPPGGNQPQHF | TGTGCCAGCTCACCACCGGGGGGAAATCAGCCCCAGCATTTT
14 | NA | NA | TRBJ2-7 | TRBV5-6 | CASSFTSLRYEQYF | TGTGCCAGCAGCTTTACTAGTCTTCGCTACGAGCAGTACTTC
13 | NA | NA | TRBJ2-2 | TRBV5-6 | CASTLKGTGELFF | TGTGCCAGCACCCTTAAAGGGACCGGGGAGCTGTTTTTT